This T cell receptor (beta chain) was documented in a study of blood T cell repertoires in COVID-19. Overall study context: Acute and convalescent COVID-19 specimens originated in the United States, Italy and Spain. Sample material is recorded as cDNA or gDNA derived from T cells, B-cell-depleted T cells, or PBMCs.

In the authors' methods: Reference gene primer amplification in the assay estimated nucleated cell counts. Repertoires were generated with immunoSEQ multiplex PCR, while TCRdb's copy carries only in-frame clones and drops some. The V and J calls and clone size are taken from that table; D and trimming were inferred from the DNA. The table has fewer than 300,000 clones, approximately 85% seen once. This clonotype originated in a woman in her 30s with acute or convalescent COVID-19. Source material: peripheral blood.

The chain's CDR3 is CASSYMGPDNSPLHF. CDR3 DNA: TGTGCCAGCAGCTACATGGGGCCGGATAATTCACCCCTCCACTTT. The chain carries TRBV7-8 and TRBJ1-6; D might be TRBD1 (5 bases). Germline CDR1 and CDR2: SGHVS and FQNEAQ. CDR3 length equals 15 residues. Between the trimmed V and J ends, which lost 4 bases and 5 bases, there was a span of 12 bases. Full variable domain (outside the CDR3, taken from reference TRBV7-8 and TRBJ1-6): GAGVSQSPRYKVAKRGQDVALRCDPISGHVSLFWYQQALGQGPEFLTYFQNEAQLDKSGLPSDRFFAERPEGSVSTLKIQRTQQEDSAVYLCASSYMGPDNSPLHFGNGTRLTVT.